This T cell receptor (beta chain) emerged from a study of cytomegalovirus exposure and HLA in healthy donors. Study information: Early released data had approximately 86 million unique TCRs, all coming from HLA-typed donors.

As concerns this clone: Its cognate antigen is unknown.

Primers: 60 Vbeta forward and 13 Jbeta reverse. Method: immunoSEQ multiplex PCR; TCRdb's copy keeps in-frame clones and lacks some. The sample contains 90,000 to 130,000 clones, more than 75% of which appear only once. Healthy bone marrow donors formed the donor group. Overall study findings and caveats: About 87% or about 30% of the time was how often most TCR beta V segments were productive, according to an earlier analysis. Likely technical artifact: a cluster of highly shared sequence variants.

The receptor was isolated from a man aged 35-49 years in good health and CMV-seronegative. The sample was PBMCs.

In DNA form, the CDR3 reads TGTGCCAGCAGCTTTAGGAGCGGGGGGTACCAAGAGACCCAGTACTTC. It is translated as CASSFRSGGYQETQYF. The chain is built from TRBV13 and TRBJ2-5; TRBD2 matches at 9 bases. This CDR3 contains 16 residues. Germline-derived CDR1 and CDR2 are PRHDT and FYEKMQ (reference sequence). Trimming took 3 bases from V and 0 from J; bases not matched to a gene: 5.